The T cell receptor beta chain described here comes from a study of control samples from healthy donors and cancer patients. The germline V gene encodes CDR1 KGHSH and CDR2 LQKENI. CDR3 length: 18 residues. V was cut by 3 bases and J by 6 bases, with 24 bases left in between. Produced via immunoSEQ multiplex PCR; TCRdb's table is partial and in-frame only. This sample carries around 100,000 clones, roughly 87% of them seen once, and the ten largest clones take roughly 18%. The rearrangement joins TRBV18 to TRBJ2-1; D tentatively fits TRBD1 or TRBD2 (5 bases each). Sequencing used blood. The clonotype was recovered from a woman aged 45-60 years in good health. The DNA of the CDR3 is TGTGCCAGCTCACCTACCCGCCAGAGGTCCGGTGGGACCAATGAGCAGTTCTTC. It codes for CASSPTRQRSGGTNEQFF.